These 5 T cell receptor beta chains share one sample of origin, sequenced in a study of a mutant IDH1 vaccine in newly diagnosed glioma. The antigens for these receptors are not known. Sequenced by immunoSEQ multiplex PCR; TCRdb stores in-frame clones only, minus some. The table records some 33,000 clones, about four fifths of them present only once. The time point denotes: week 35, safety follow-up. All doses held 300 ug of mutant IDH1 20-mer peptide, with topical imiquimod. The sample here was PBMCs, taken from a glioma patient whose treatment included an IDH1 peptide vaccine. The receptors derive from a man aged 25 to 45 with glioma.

In nucleotides, the CDR3 is TGTGCCAGCAGCTTAGAGACAGGGGCCGTTGCCCTCATGAACACTGAAGCTTTCTTT. This encodes CASSLETGAVALMNTEAFF. The gene calls are TRBV11-2 and TRBJ1-1; 8 bases agree with TRBD1. After removal of 0 bases from V and 0 bases from J, the junction contained 12 bases not matched to a gene. Germline CDR1 and CDR2: SGHAT and FQNNGV. The CDR3 is 19 amino acids.

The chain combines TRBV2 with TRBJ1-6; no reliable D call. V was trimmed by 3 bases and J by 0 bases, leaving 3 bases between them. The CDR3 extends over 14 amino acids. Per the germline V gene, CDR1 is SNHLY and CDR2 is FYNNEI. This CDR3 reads CASSESSYNSPLHF. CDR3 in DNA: TGTGCCAGCAGTGAGAGCTCCTATAATTCACCCCTCCACTTT.

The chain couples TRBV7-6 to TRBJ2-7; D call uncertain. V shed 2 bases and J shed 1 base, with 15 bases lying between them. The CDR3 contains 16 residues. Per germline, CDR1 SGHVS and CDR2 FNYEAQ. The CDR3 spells CASSLRGGLESYEQYF. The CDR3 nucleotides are TGTGCCAGCAGCTTACGTGGTGGTCTTGAGTCCTACGAGCAGTACTTC.

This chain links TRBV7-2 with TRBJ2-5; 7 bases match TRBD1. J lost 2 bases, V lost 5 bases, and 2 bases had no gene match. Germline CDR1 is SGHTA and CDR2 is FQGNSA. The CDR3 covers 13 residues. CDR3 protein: CASSTGQQETQYF. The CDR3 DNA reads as TGTGCCAGCAGCACGGGACAGCAAGAGACCCAGTACTTC.

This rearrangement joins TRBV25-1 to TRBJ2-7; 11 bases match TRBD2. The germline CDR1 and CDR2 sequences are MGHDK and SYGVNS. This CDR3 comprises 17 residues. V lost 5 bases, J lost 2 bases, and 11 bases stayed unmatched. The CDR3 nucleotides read TGTGCCAGCAGTCCGACTAGCGGGATTAGTGCGACCTACGAGCAGTACTTC. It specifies CASSPTSGISATYEQYF.